This TCR beta chain was retrieved from a study of shared clonotypes between healthy human individuals. Study in general: CD4 naive and CD4 memory each took three plates per donor, while CD8 naive took two and CD8 memory one.

Genomic DNA from each subset was divided evenly over several immunoSEQ plates. Sequencing used immunoSEQ multiplex PCR; TCRdb keeps in-frame clones, though not all of them. The table has 2 million to 2.5 million clones, about 94% seen once; the top ten hold 0.1% to 0.15%. This CDR3 is 13 amino acids long. Trimming left V 2 bases short and J 4 bases short, with 9 bases between. CDR1 and CDR2 (germline): SGHRS, YFSETQ. The rearrangement joins TRBV5-1 to TRBJ1-1, with unresolved D. What was sequenced was naive CD4+ T cells sorted from blood. Subset indicated: CD45RA+ positively selected. The clonotype comes from a young man in good health. CDR3 sequence: CASSLGDATEAFF. CDR3 bases: TGCGCCAGCAGCTTAGGAGATGCCACTGAAGCTTTCTTT.